A selection of T cell receptor beta chains follows, all from one sample in a study of blood T cell repertoires in COVID-19. Assay used: immunoSEQ multiplex PCR; TCRdb lists only in-frame clones, some missing. Of around 200,000 clones listed, roughly nine tenths are singletons. The sequencing input was peripheral blood. The receptors here all came from a man in his sixties or seventies with active or convalescent COVID-19. Both conserved end residues are part of each CDR3. Each record gives: J gene, D gene, V gene, clone size, CDR3 DNA, CDR3 protein. A D gene is named only where the DNA matches it firmly. The size of a clone is reported for some rows only, either as once, few or many, or as a class for expanded clones.

TRBJ1-1 . TRBV7-9 . TGTGCCAGCACCGGAGGGAGGGACACTGAAGCTTTCTTT CASTGGRDTEAFF
TRBJ1-4 . TRBV14 . TGTGCCAGCAGCCAACAGGCAACTAATGAAAAACTGTTTTTT CASSQQATNEKLFF
TRBJ1-1 TRBD1 TRBV9 . TGTGCCAGCAGCGGACCGGGACAGGGGTCCCCTGAAGCTTTCTTT CASSGPGQGSPEAFF
TRBJ1-1 . TRBV9 few TGTGCCAGCAGCCCTGGACAGAACACTGAAGCTTTCTTT CASSPGQNTEAFF
TRBJ1-2 TRBD1 TRBV13 . TGTGCCGGCATCCCTTCGGGCAGGGGGGCTTATGGCTACACCTTC CAGIPSGRGAYGYTF
TRBJ2-7 . TRBV7-9 . TGTGCCAGCAGCCAGGCCTACGAGCAGTACTTC CASSQAYEQYF
TRBJ2-7 . TRBV4-3 . TGCGCCAGCAGCCAAGGGGTCTTGTTGGAGGGTCGATCCTACGAGCAGTACTTC CASSQGVLLEGRSYEQYF
TRBJ1-5 . TRBV12-3/TRBV12-4 . TGTGCCAGCAGTCGCCTCCGGGGGGAGCCCCAGCATTTT CASSRLRGEPQHF
TRBJ1-1 TRBD1 TRBV5-1 . TGCGCCAGCAGCGCGGGACAGGGGGACACTGAAGCTTTCTTT CASSAGQGDTEAFF
TRBJ2-1 . TRBV30 . TGTGCCTGGAGTGTAGGTAGCGGATCCTACAATGAGCAGTTCTTC CAWSVGSGSYNEQFF
TRBJ2-7 . TRBV10-3 . TGTGCCATCAGGCGGTTTGATGGCGGGGAGCAGTACTTC CAIRRFDGGEQYF
TRBJ2-1 TRBD2 TRBV5-1 . TGCGCCAGCAGCTTCATGGGACTAGCGGGAGTCTACAATGAGCAGTTCTTC CASSFMGLAGVYNEQFF
TRBJ2-7 . TRBV9 . TGTGCCAGCAGCGCGCGGGCCTCCTACGAGCAGTACTTC CASSARASYEQYF
TRBJ1-2 . TRBV5-1 . TGCGCCAGCAGCTTGGCCACAATGAACTATGGCTACACCTTC CASSLATMNYGYTF
TRBJ2-7 . TRBV27 . TGTGCCAGCAGTCCAAAAAGCGGCCCCGTCTTCTACGAGCAGTACTTC CASSPKSGPVFYEQYF
TRBJ2-6 . TRBV15 . TGTGCCACCAGCACCAGGGTCTCTGGGGCCAACGTCCTGACTTTC CATSTRVSGANVLTF
TRBJ1-5 TRBD1 TRBV6-5 . TGTGCCAGCAGACGACGGACAGGCGGGCAGCCCCAGCATTTT CASRRRTGGQPQHF
TRBJ2-2 . TRBV10-2 . TGCGCCAGCAGTGCGATCGCGGGCACCGGGGAGCTGTTTTTT CASSAIAGTGELFF
TRBJ2-2 TRBD1 TRBV19 . TGTGCCAGTAGTGTAGGACAGGGGCGAACCGGGGAGCTGTTTTTT CASSVGQGRTGELFF
TRBJ2-1 . TRBV28 . TGTGCCAGCAGGCGGACAGAATACAATGAGCAGTTCTTC CASRRTEYNEQFF
TRBJ1-6 . TRBV5-1 . TGCGCCAGCAGCTTCGCAAGAAAGACCGGGACAAATAATTCACCCCTCCACTTT CASSFARKTGTNNSPLHF
TRBJ2-7 TRBD2 TRBV10-3 . TGTGCCATCAGTGAGGCTAGCGGGAGGTCCAACGAGCAGTACTTC CAISEASGRSNEQYF
TRBJ2-7 TRBD2 TRBV6-2/TRBV6-3 . TGTGCCAGCAGTCGACTAGCGGGGACCTACGAGCAGTACTTC CASSRLAGTYEQYF